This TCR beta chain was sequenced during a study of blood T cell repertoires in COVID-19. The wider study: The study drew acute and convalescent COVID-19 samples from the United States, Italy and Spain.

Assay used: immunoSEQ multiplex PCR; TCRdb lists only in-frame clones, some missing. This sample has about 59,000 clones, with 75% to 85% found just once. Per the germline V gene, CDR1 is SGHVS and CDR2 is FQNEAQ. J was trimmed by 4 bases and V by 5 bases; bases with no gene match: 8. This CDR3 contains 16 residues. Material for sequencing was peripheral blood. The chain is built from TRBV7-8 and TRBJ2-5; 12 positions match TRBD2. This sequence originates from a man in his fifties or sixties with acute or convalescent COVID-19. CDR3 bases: TGTGCCAGCAGCCCCGGTGGACTAGCGGGGAGAGAGACCCAGTACTTC. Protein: CASSPGGLAGRETQYF.